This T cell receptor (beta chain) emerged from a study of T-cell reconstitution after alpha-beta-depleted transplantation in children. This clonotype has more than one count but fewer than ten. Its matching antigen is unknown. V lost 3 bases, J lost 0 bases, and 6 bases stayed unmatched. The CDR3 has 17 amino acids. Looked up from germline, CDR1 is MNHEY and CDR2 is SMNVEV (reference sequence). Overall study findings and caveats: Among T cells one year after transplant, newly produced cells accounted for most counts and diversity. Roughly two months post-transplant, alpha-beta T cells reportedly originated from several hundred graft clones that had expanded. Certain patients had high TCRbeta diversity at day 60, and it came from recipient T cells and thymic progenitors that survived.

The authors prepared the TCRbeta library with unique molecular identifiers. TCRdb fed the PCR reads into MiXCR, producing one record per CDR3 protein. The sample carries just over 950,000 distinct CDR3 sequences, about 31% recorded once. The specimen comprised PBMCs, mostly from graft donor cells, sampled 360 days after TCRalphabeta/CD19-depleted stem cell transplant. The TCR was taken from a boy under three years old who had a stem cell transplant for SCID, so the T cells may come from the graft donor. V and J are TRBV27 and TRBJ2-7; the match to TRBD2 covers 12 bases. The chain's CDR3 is CASSFRRTSGASYEQYF. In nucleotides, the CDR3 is TGTGCCAGCAGTTTCCGTCGGACTAGCGGGGCCTCCTACGAGCAGTACTTC.